These 28 T cell receptor beta chains were sequenced from one sample in a study of blood T cell repertoires in COVID-19. The method was immunoSEQ multiplex PCR; TCRdb's version includes in-frame clones alone and lacks a portion of them. The sample has over 150,000 clones, 78% seen once. Input material: peripheral blood. These TCRs come from a man aged 80 or over with acute or convalescent COVID-19.

This clone has more than one count but fewer than ten. The chain combines TRBV11-1 with TRBJ1-2, with 10 positions matching TRBD1. The V gene end was trimmed by 6 bases and the J gene end by 6 bases; junction bases not matched to a gene: 4. This CDR3 region has 13 residues. Germline assignment: CDR1 SGHAT and CDR2 FQDESV (reference sequence). As DNA, the CDR3 is TGTGCCAGCAGTAGACAGGGGGCCAATGGCTACACCTTC. Translating gives CASSRQGANGYTF.

The CDR3 protein is CASHPGLLGTYEQYF. CDR3 nucleotide sequence: TGTGCCAGTCACCCGGGACTGCTCGGAACCTACGAGCAGTACTTC. The J gene is TRBJ2-7, the V gene TRBV5-6; weak D call: TRBD2 (6 bases). CDR3 size: 15 residues. Germline lookup yields CDR1 SGHDT and CDR2 YYEEEE. Trimming took 8 bases from V and 2 from J, leaving 20 bases between them.

This chain uses TRBV7-9 with TRBJ1-1; D is ambiguous. With 1 base removed from V and 6 bases from J, the gap between germline ends came to 6 bases. The CDR3 totals 12 residues. Germline CDR1 is SEHNR and CDR2 is FQNEAQ (reference sequence). CDR3 sequence: CASSLVAAEAFF. The CDR3 bases are TGTGCCAGCAGCTTAGTAGCGGCTGAAGCTTTCTTT.

The chain is built from TRBV12-1 and TRBJ1-1; the table's D call of TRBD1 was not tested on the DNA. TRBV12-1 has pseudogene status. The CDR3 loop spans 13 amino acids. The CDR3 bases are TGTGCCAGCAGCTTTGCACGGACAGTTGAAGCTTTCTTT. It yields the protein CASSFARTVEAFF.

This clone was counted once. V gene TRBV29-1 combines with J gene TRBJ1-2; 7 bases match TRBD1. Trimming removed 4 bases from V and 4 bases from J; junction bases left unmatched: 12. Germline assignment: CDR1 SQVTM and CDR2 ANQGSEA. The CDR3 is 15 residues long. The CDR3: CSVAGGGQNPYGYTF. The CDR3 nucleotides read TGCAGCGTTGCGGGGGGGGGACAGAATCCCTATGGCTACACCTTC.

This clone was detected a few times. The V call is TRBV4-1, the J call TRBJ1-2; no firm D call. V lost 1 base and J lost 0, with 6 bases in between. CDR1 is MGHRA and CDR2 is YSYEKL in the germline V gene. The CDR3 consists of 14 residues. The CDR3 protein is CASSQGTSNYGYTF. The CDR3 nucleotides are TGCGCCAGCAGCCAAGGGACTTCTAACTATGGCTACACCTTC.

This clone has more than one count but fewer than ten. This chain links TRBV6-1 with TRBJ1-5; TRBD1 aligns across 8 bases. Trimming took 0 bases from V and 5 from J; bases not matched to a gene: 0. The germline CDR1 and CDR2 sequences are MNHNS and SASEGT. The CDR3 loop spans 14 amino acids. CDR3 in DNA: TGTGCCAGCAGTGAAGCGACAGGGGATCAGCCCCAGCATTTT. Its translation is CASSEATGDQPQHF.

The chain uses TRBV6-6 and TRBJ2-3; D perhaps matches TRBD2 (5 bases). CDR1 is MNHNY and CDR2 is SVGAGI in the germline V gene (reference sequence). Trimming took off 1 base at V and 1 base at J, with 9 bases between the two ends. The CDR3 is made up of 15 amino acids. The CDR3 here is CASSYYGVRTDTQYF. In nucleotides, the CDR3 is TGTGCCAGCAGTTACTACGGGGTCCGCACAGATACGCAGTATTTT.

The genes are TRBV7-3 and TRBJ2-2, with TRBD1 matching 7 bases. The CDR3 covers 15 residues. Germline V gene data show CDR1 as SGHTA and CDR2 as FQGTGA. V lost 5 bases to trimming and J lost 0 bases; unmatched junction nucleotides: 3. The DNA of the CDR3 is TGTGCCAGCAGCAAGGGACAGACGAACACCGGGGAGCTGTTTTTT. It translates to CASSKGQTNTGELFF.

This clone was picked up one time. The rearrangement joins TRBV2 to TRBJ2-5; 8 positions agree with TRBD2. Looked up from germline, CDR1 is SNHLY and CDR2 is FYNNEI. V was clipped by 8 bases and J by 3 bases; unmatched bases: 2. This CDR3 contains 12 residues. CDR3 region: CASAGGEETQYF. CDR3 nucleotides: TGTGCCAGCGCGGGGGGCGAAGAGACCCAGTACTTC.

This chain connects TRBV25-1 to TRBJ2-7, with 9 bases identical to TRBD1. Germline loops: CDR1 MGHDK, CDR2 SYGVNS. The J segment lost 5 bases and the V segment lost 6 bases, leaving 14 bases of the junction unmatched. This CDR3 spans 16 amino acids. The CDR3 bases are TGTGCCAGCAGCCGACCCGGGACAGGGCTTGGGGACGAGCAGTACTTC. It specifies CASSRPGTGLGDEQYF.

The CDR3 region is CASSDRGPSGELFF. In DNA, the CDR3 is TGTGCCAGCAGCGACAGGGGGCCGAGCGGGGAGCTGTTTTTT. The chain is built from TRBV27 and TRBJ2-2, with 10 bases aligning to TRBD1. With V trimmed by 6 bases and J by 7 bases, 5 bases remained unmatched. Germline V gives CDR1 MNHEY, CDR2 SMNVEV (reference sequence). This CDR3 is built from 14 residues.

The chain joins TRBV6-6 to TRBJ2-7, with D maybe TRBD2 (6 bases). The V and J ends lost 5 bases and 0 bases respectively, with 17 bases between them. CDR1 and CDR2 from the germline V gene are MNHNY and SVGAGI (reference sequence). The CDR3 consists of 16 residues. The CDR3 spells CASSRPTHGSSYEQYF. CDR3 sequence (DNA): TGTGCCAGCAGTCGACCTACACACGGGAGCTCCTACGAGCAGTACTTC.

The chain joins TRBV15 to TRBJ1-3; 9 nucleotides match TRBD1. This CDR3 region has 15 residues. CDR1 and CDR2 (germline): LNHNV, YYDKDF (reference sequence). V shed 9 bases and J 1 base; nucleotides not matched to a gene: 7. The CDR3 sequence: CATAQGARSGNTIYF. The CDR3 DNA follows: TGTGCCACGGCACAGGGGGCTCGGTCTGGAAACACCATATATTTT. The entire variable domain, with the rest obtained from reference TRBV15 and TRBJ1-3, is as follows: DAMVIQNPRYQVTQFGKPVTLSCSQTLNHNVMYWYQQKSSQAPKLLFHYYDKDFNNEADTPDNFQSRRPNTSFCFLDIRSPGLGDTAMYLCATAQGARSGNTIYFGEGSWLTVV.

This clone has a single count. The chain combines TRBV27 with TRBJ1-3; 8 bases are shared with TRBD1. There are 14 residues in the CDR3. V dropped 3 bases and J dropped 6; count of bases not matched to a gene: 4. The germline V gene has CDR1 MNHEY and CDR2 SMNVEV (reference sequence). CDR3 in DNA: TGTGCCAGCAGTTTGGACAGGGCGGAAAACACCATATATTTT. It is translated as CASSLDRAENTIYF.

This chain joins TRBV7-6 and TRBJ2-3, with TRBD2 matching over 12 bases. The J segment lost 6 bases and the V segment lost 6 bases, leaving 7 bases of the junction unmatched. CDR1 is SGHVS, CDR2 FNYEAQ, per germline. CDR3 length: 15 amino acids. The CDR3 DNA reads TGTGCCAGCAGGGCTAGCGGGGGGGGTTTGGATACGCAGTATTTT. This translates into CASRASGGGLDTQYF.

The genes are TRBV29-1 and TRBJ1-3, with TRBD1 matching over 7 bases. V dropped 7 bases and J dropped 5; count of bases not matched to a gene: 8. Germline CDR1 and CDR2: SQVTM and ANQGSEA. The CDR3 consists of 13 residues. CDR3 loop: CSAVGQRRNTIYF. CDR3 bases: TGCAGCGCTGTGGGACAGCGAAGAAACACCATATATTTT.

This chain uses TRBV19 with TRBJ1-2; 11 bases are a match to TRBD1. The length of the CDR3 is 15 residues. Germline lookup yields CDR1 LNHDA and CDR2 SQIVND (reference sequence). Germline trimming cut 4 bases from V and 7 bases from J; bases unmatched to any gene: 8. In nucleotides, the CDR3 is TGTGCCAGTAGTACCGGACAGGGGGCTGCCTCTGGCTACACCTTC. It encodes CASSTGQGAASGYTF.

The chain employs TRBV9 and TRBJ1-1; D is perhaps TRBD1 (5 bases). With 2 bases removed from V and 4 bases from J, the gap between germline ends came to 12 bases. The CDR3 totals 14 residues. In germline, CDR1 is SGDLS, CDR2 YYNGEE. This CDR3 is CASSVRGGSTEAFF. DNA for the CDR3: TGTGCCAGCAGCGTGAGGGGCGGGAGCACTGAAGCTTTCTTT.

The chain carries TRBV5-1 and TRBJ1-2, with D possibly matching TRBD1 (6 bases). The CDR3 has 16 amino acids. The ends were cut back, 0 bases at V and 6 bases at J, with 18 bases in the middle. Germline CDR1 and CDR2: SGHRS and YFSETQ. The CDR3 DNA follows: TGCGCCAGCAGCTTGGTAACTCAAACAGGGACCCATGGCTACACCTTC. Protein sequence: CASSLVTQTGTHGYTF.

The chain is built from TRBV28 and TRBJ2-3, with D possibly TRBD2 on 6 matching bases. Trimming removed 7 bases from V and 1 base from J, with 18 bases in between. CDR1 and CDR2 from the germline V gene are MDHEN and SYDVKM. This CDR3 region has 16 residues. The CDR3 loop is CASTVGGAVGTDTQYF. The CDR3 DNA reads as TGTGCCAGCACGGTAGGAGGGGCTGTGGGCACAGATACGCAGTATTTT.

The rearrangement uses TRBV3-1 (or the pseudogene TRBV3-2) and TRBJ2-3; D perhaps matches TRBD2 (6 bases). The CDR3 is made up of 15 amino acids. V was clipped by 0 bases and J by 7 bases, with 14 bases between them. The germline gives CDR1 LGHDT, CDR2 YNNKEL (reference sequence). The CDR3 loop is CASSQDGTLQNTQYF. CDR3 nucleotides: TGTGCCAGCAGCCAAGATGGGACTTTACAGAATACGCAGTATTTT.

This chain joins TRBV6-5 and TRBJ1-1; D gene uncertain. The V end lost 5 bases, the J end lost 4 bases, and 8 bases lay between the germline ends. Germline loops: CDR1 MNHEY, CDR2 SVGAGI. The CDR3 covers 12 residues. The DNA for the CDR3 is TGTGCCAGCAGTACAGTGCGCACTGAAGCTTTCTTT. Its translation is CASSTVRTEAFF.

The V and J genes are TRBV6-5 and TRBJ2-3; 7 bases fit TRBD2. This CDR3 spans 15 amino acids. The J segment lost 1 base and the V segment lost 8 bases, leaving 9 bases of the junction unmatched. The germline gives CDR1 MNHEY, CDR2 SVGAGI. CDR3 amino acids: CASSTLAVGTDTQYF. The CDR3 DNA is TGTGCCAGCTCCACTCTAGCGGTGGGCACAGATACGCAGTATTTT.

CDR3 sequence reads: CASREGQTYFFEAFF. The CDR3 coding sequence is TGTGCCAGCAGGGAGGGACAGACATACTTTTTTGAGGCTTTCTTT. The chain joins TRBV2 to TRBJ1-1; 7 bases agree with TRBD1. The germline V gene encodes CDR1 SNHLY and CDR2 FYNNEI. The CDR3 runs to 15 residues. V was clipped by 6 bases and J by 11 bases; unmatched bases: 18. The entire variable domain, with the rest obtained from reference TRBV2 and TRBJ1-1, is as follows: EPEVTQTPSHQVTQMGQEVILRCVPISNHLYFYWYRQILGQKVEFLVSFYNNEISEKSEIFDDQFSVERPDGSNFTLKIRSTKLEDSAMYFCASREGQTYFFEAFFGQGTRLTVV.

This clone was picked up a small number of times. This chain uses TRBV29-1 with TRBJ2-7, with a weak D call TRBD1 (6 bases). This CDR3 has 13 amino acids. With 8 bases removed from V and 4 bases from J, the gap between germline ends came to 18 bases. Germline CDR1 and CDR2: SQVTM and ANQGSEA. The CDR3 here is CSPGTKGRYEQYV. The CDR3 DNA follows: TGCAGCCCTGGGACAAAGGGCCGGTACGAGCAGTACGTC.

The chain combines TRBV29-1 with TRBJ2-7; TRBD1 might be the D (6 bases). Germline V gene lookup returns CDR1 SQVTM and CDR2 ANQGSEA. V lost 6 bases and J lost 6, with 18 bases in between. CDR3 size: 13 residues. CDR3 loop: CSVALGGQSEQYF. Written as DNA, the CDR3 is TGCAGCGTCGCCTTAGGAGGACAGAGCGAGCAGTACTTC.

This clone was counted ten times or more. The chain is built from TRBV28 and TRBJ2-4, with D possibly being TRBD2 (5 bases). The CDR3 has 16 amino acids. With 6 bases removed from V and 0 bases from J, the gap between germline ends came to 15 bases. CDR1 and CDR2 (germline): MDHEN, SYDVKM. Here the CDR3 reads CASSQTTRAAKNIQYF. The CDR3, as DNA: TGTGCCAGCAGCCAAACGACGCGGGCAGCCAAAAACATTCAGTACTTC.